Following are 21 T cell receptor beta chains from one sample sequenced in a study of shared clonotypes between healthy human individuals. The data were produced by immunoSEQ multiplex PCR, yet TCRdb's version contains in-frame clones alone and is incomplete. Of some 1,900,000 clones detected, about 95% appear once; the ten largest clones hold roughly 1.2%. Naive CD8 cells were CD45RO-negative, positively selected for CCR7, excluding terminally differentiated effector memory CD45RA+ cells. The sample taken for sequencing was naive CD8+ T cells sorted from blood. Receptor source: a man aged 18-30 years in good health.

The chain carries TRBV28 and TRBJ1-3; D is uncertain. Trimming removed 2 bases from V and 6 bases from J, with 11 bases in between. Per the germline V gene, CDR1 is MDHEN and CDR2 is SYDVKM. CDR3 length: 14 residues. The CDR3 bases are TGTGCCAGCAGTTTAGACGCAGGCAAAAACACCATATATTTT. Translation: CASSLDAGKNTIYF.

On this clone itself: Other DNA sequences in the sample encode the same CDR3. The chain couples TRBV4-3 to TRBJ1-2; a weak D match, TRBD1 (6 bases). Deletions cut 0 bases from V and 0 bases from J, with 8 bases between. There are 15 residues in the CDR3. Germline V lookup: CDR1 LGHNA, CDR2 YSLEER. The CDR3 sequence is CASSQDRGANYGYTF. The CDR3 nucleotides are TGCGCCAGCAGCCAAGACAGGGGAGCTAACTATGGCTACACCTTC.

As for this clone: This sample also contains other DNA sequences that code for the same CDR3. The J gene is TRBJ2-7, the V gene TRBV4-1; 7 positions agree with TRBD1. Per germline, CDR1 MGHRA and CDR2 YSYEKL. This CDR3 has 13 residues. The trim removed 4 bases at V and 4 bases at J, leaving 4 bases unmatched. The CDR3 coding sequence is TGCGCCAGCAGCCCACTACAGGGGTACGAGCAGTACTTC. As protein: CASSPLQGYEQYF.

The CDR3 DNA reads TGTGCTAGTGGTTTGGTTTCAGGGGGCAATGGCTACACCTTC. Encoded protein: CASGLVSGGNGYTF. The chain couples TRBV12-5 to TRBJ1-2; 8 bases agree with TRBD1. Germline CDR1 and CDR2: LGHNT and FRNRAP. The CDR3 has 14 amino acids. The trim removed 0 bases at V and 6 bases at J, leaving 3 bases unmatched.

The gene calls are TRBV5-8 and TRBJ2-7, with D perhaps assigned TRBD1 or TRBD2 (5 bases each). Trimming removed 0 bases from V and 1 base from J, with 14 bases in between. Germline CDR1 SGHTS, CDR2 YDEGEE. The CDR3 length is 16 residues. In DNA, the CDR3 is TGTGCCAGCAGCTTGGCCCCCGGGACCTTTTCCTACGAGCAGTACTTC. Translated, it gives CASSLAPGTFSYEQYF. The whole variable domain, filled in from reference TRBV5-8 and TRBJ2-7, reads EAGVTQSPTHLIKTRGQQATLRCSPISGHTSVYWYQQALGLGLQFLLWYDEGEERNRGNFPPRFSGRQFPNYSSELNVNALELEDSALYLCASSLAPGTFSYEQYFGPGTRLTVT.

The chain uses TRBV7-6 and TRBJ1-4, with 8 bases fitting TRBD1. Germline V gene data show CDR1 as SGHVS and CDR2 as FNYEAQ. There are 20 residues in the CDR3. V lost 1 base to trimming and J lost 0 bases; unmatched junction nucleotides: 13. Here the CDR3 reads CASSLGLWTGYPATNEKLFF. As DNA, the CDR3 is TGTGCCAGCAGCTTAGGGCTTTGGACAGGGTACCCTGCAACTAATGAAAAACTGTTTTTT.

As regards this clone: The identical CDR3 is also encoded by other nucleotide sequences in the sample. The chain carries TRBV7-9 and TRBJ2-5, with D maybe TRBD1 (5 bases). CDR1 SEHNR and CDR2 FQNEAQ come from the germline V gene (reference sequence). CDR3 length: 13 residues. Trimming took off 2 bases at V and 3 bases at J, with 7 bases between the two ends. The CDR3 loop reads CASSLIGEETQYF. The CDR3, as DNA: TGTGCCAGCAGCTTAATAGGGGAAGAGACCCAGTACTTC.

The chain couples TRBV5-1 to TRBJ2-7; TRBD1 aligns across 7 bases. This CDR3 is built from 11 residues. The V gene's germline CDR1 is SGHRS and CDR2 YFSETQ. Trimming cost V 4 bases and J 6 bases; bases outside gene matches: 1. This CDR3 reads CASSPGGEQYF. The CDR3 coding sequence is TGCGCCAGCAGCCCAGGGGGCGAGCAGTACTTC.

J is TRBJ2-7 and V is TRBV9; 10 positions agree with TRBD2. The V gene end was trimmed by 4 bases and the J gene end by 5 bases; junction bases not matched to a gene: 3. CDR1 and CDR2 (germline): SGDLS, YYNGEE. CDR3 length: 13 residues. DNA for the CDR3: TGTGCCAGCAGCCCCGGGACTAGCGACGAGCAGTACTTC. Translation gives CASSPGTSDEQYF.

About this clone itself: Other DNA variants within this sample encode the same CDR3. The chain is built from TRBV4-1 and TRBJ1-1, with D hard to call. Germline CDR1 and CDR2: MGHRA and YSYEKL. The germline V and J ends were trimmed by 0 bases and 4 bases, with 6 bases remaining between them. The CDR3 is 13 amino acids. The CDR3 sequence is CASSQDPLTEAFF. The CDR3 coding sequence is TGCGCCAGCAGCCAAGATCCGCTCACTGAAGCTTTCTTT.

A note on this clone: This sample includes further DNA sequences coding for the same CDR3. CDR3 DNA sequence: TGCGCCAGCTCCCCGGGACAGGGTGGCTACGAGCAGTACTTC. It is translated as CASSPGQGGYEQYF. The genes are TRBV10-2 and TRBJ2-7, with TRBD1 identical over 9 bases. The germline CDR1 and CDR2 sequences are WSHSY and SAAADI. The CDR3 consists of 14 residues. Trimming took 8 bases from V and 3 from J; bases not matched to a gene: 8.

As DNA, the CDR3 is TGTGCCAGCAGCTGGGGGGGCCCAGATACGCAGTATTTT. It codes for CASSWGGPDTQYF. The rearrangement uses TRBV11-2 and TRBJ2-3; tentative D call: TRBD2 (7 bases). Germline CDR1 and CDR2: SGHAT and FQNNGV. The ends were cut back, 4 bases at V and 4 bases at J, with 9 bases in the middle. The CDR3 has 13 residues.

Of note for this clone: The identical CDR3 is also encoded by other nucleotide sequences in the sample. The J gene is TRBJ2-3, the V gene TRBV7-3, with D tentatively TRBD2 (5 bases). The CDR3 totals 14 residues. Deletions cut 2 bases from V and 5 bases from J, with 11 bases between. The V gene's germline CDR1 is SGHTA and CDR2 FQGTGA. The CDR3, as DNA: TGTGCCAGCAGCTTATCGGGCGGGCTAGATACGCAGTATTTT. It encodes CASSLSGGLDTQYF.

The chain's CDR3 is CASGLTGPTQETQYF. CDR3 nucleotides: TGTGCTAGTGGCCTCACCGGACCGACCCAAGAGACCCAGTACTTC. V usage is TRBV12-5 and J usage is TRBJ2-5; D not certain. This CDR3 is built from 15 residues. Germline V gene sequence: CDR1 LGHNT, CDR2 FRNRAP. Trimming removed 6 bases at V and 1 base at J, with 15 bases between.

In this sample, this clone turned up once. This chain links TRBV6-5 with TRBJ2-1; no firm D call. Per germline, CDR1 MNHEY and CDR2 SVGAGI. Deletions cut 0 bases from V and 6 bases from J, with 6 bases between. The CDR3 has 13 amino acids. CDR3 residues: CASSYSEFNEQFF. Written as DNA, the CDR3 is TGTGCCAGCAGTTACTCGGAGTTCAATGAGCAGTTCTTC.

The chain carries TRBV4-1 and TRBJ2-7; TRBD2 matches at 12 bases. Germline V CDR1 and CDR2: MGHRA, YSYEKL. The J segment lost 7 bases and the V segment lost 0 bases, leaving 4 bases of the junction unmatched. The CDR3 contains 15 residues. CDR3 region: CASSQELAGGGEQYF. CDR3 nucleotide sequence: TGCGCCAGCAGCCAAGAACTAGCGGGAGGCGGAGAGCAGTACTTC.

The J gene is TRBJ2-5, the V gene TRBV4-1, with 8 bases matching TRBD2. TRBJ2-7 matches the DNA end more closely, so the J call is doubtful. Germline CDR1 MGHRA, CDR2 YSYEKL. The CDR3 runs to 15 residues. CDR3 nucleotides: TGCGCCAGCAGCCACACGAGCGGGAGAGATGACGAGCAGTACTTC. Its protein product is CASSHTSGRDDEQYF.

This clone has only one observation. The chain employs TRBV30 and TRBJ1-2; weak D call: TRBD1 (5 bases). V lost 4 bases to trimming and J lost 0 bases, with 18 bases between them. Germline CDR1 and CDR2: GTSNPN and SVGIG (reference sequence). CDR3 length: 16 residues. This chain's CDR3 is CAWTVVGADANYGYTF. In DNA, the CDR3 is TGTGCCTGGACAGTGGTTGGGGCGGATGCTAACTATGGCTACACCTTC.

The J gene is TRBJ2-7, the V gene TRBV7-2, with D possibly being TRBD1 or TRBD2 (6 bases each). The germline CDR1 and CDR2 sequences are SGHTA and FQGNSA. The CDR3 consists of 13 residues. Trimming took 3 bases from V and 3 from J, leaving 9 bases between them. This CDR3 is CASSFGGGYEQYF. The CDR3 DNA is TGTGCCAGCAGCTTTGGAGGGGGCTACGAGCAGTACTTC. The full variable domain, rest sourced from reference TRBV7-2 and TRBJ2-7, is GAGVSQSPSNKVTEKGKDVELRCDPISGHTALYWYRQSLGQGLEFLIYFQGNSAPDKSGLPSDRFSAERTGGSVSTLTIQRTQQEDSAVYLCASSFGGGYEQYFGPGTRLTVT.

The V gene is TRBV19, the J gene TRBJ1-1, with 7 bases that match TRBD1. The CDR3 runs to 13 residues. V was pared by 7 bases and J by 1 base, with 3 bases of the junction left unmatched. CDR1 is LNHDA, CDR2 SQIVND, per germline (reference sequence). The CDR3 coding sequence is TGTGCCAGTATGGGGACAGCGAACACTGAAGCTTTCTTT. Its translation: CASMGTANTEAFF.

The chain links TRBV27 to TRBJ1-4; 7 nucleotides line up with TRBD1. The CDR3 runs to 15 residues. Germline V gene data show CDR1 as MNHEY and CDR2 as SMNVEV (reference sequence). Unmatched junction bases numbered 7, after V lost 8 bases and J lost 1 base. CDR3 DNA: TGTGCCAGCGGAAAGAACAGGGGAACTAATGAAAAACTGTTTTTT. Translated, it gives CASGKNRGTNEKLFF.